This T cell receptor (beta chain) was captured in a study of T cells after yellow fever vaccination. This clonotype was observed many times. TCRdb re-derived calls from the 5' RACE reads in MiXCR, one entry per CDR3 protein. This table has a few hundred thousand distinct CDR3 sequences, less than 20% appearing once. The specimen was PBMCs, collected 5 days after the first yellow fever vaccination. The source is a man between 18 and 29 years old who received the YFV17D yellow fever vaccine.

The CDR3 reads CASKGGLASETQYF. CDR3 in DNA: TGTGCCAGCAAAGGGGGACTAGCGTCAGAGACCCAGTACTTC. This chain connects TRBV2 to TRBJ2-5; 10 bases are shared with TRBD2. CDR1 SNHLY and CDR2 FYNNEI come from the germline V gene. The CDR3 runs 14 residues. With 7 bases clipped from V and 4 bases from J, the junction kept 6 bases outside the gene matches.